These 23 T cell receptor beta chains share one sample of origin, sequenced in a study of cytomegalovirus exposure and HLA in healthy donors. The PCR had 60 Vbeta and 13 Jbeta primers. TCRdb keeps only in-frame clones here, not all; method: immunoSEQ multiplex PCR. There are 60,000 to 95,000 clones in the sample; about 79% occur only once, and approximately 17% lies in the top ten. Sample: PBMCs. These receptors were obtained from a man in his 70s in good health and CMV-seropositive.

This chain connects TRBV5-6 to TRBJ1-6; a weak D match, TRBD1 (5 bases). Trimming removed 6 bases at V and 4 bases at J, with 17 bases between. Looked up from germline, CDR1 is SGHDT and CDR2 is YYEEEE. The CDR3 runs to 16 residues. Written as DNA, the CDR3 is TGTGCCAGCACCCCGCGCAGGGCTGAGTATAATTCACCCCTCCACTTT. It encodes CASTPRRAEYNSPLHF.

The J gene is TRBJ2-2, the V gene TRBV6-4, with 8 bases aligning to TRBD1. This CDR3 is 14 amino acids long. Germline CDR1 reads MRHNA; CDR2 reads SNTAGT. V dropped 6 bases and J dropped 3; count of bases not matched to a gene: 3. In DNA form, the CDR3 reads TGTGCCAGCAGCGGACAGGGAGACACCGGGGAGCTGTTTTTT. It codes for CASSGQGDTGELFF.

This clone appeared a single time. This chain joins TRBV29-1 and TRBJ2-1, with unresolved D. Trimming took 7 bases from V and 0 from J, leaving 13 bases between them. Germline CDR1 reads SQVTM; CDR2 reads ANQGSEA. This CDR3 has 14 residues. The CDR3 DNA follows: TGCAGCGCGGCAGTTCAGGTCTCCTACAATGAGCAGTTCTTC. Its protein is CSAAVQVSYNEQFF.

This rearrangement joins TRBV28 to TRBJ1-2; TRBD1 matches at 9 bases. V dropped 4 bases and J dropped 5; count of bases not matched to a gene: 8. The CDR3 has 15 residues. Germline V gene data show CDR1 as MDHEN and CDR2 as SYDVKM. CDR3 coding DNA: TGTGCCAGCAGTTCGACGGGACAGGGATTATATGGCTACACCTTC. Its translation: CASSSTGQGLYGYTF.

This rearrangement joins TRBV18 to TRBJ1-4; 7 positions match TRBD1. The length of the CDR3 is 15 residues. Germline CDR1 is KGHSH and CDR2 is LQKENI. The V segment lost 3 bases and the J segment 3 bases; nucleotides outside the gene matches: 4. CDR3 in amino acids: CASSPPGQSNEKLFF. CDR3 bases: TGTGCCAGCTCACCTCCGGGACAGTCTAATGAAAAACTGTTTTTT.

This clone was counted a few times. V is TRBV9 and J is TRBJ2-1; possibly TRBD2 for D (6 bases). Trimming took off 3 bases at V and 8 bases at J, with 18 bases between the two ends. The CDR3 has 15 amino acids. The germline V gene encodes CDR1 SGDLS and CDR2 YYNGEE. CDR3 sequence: CASSAPGTPVDEQFF. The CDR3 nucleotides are TGTGCCAGCAGCGCCCCCGGGACTCCCGTAGATGAGCAGTTCTTC.

As DNA, the CDR3 is TGTGCCAGCAGTTTAGATATGGGGGCTAATCAGCCCCAGCATTTT. This sequence encodes CASSLDMGANQPQHF. The chain joins TRBV28 to TRBJ1-5, with D possibly matching TRBD1 (6 bases). V was trimmed by 2 bases and J by 4 bases, leaving 12 bases between them. CDR1 MDHEN and CDR2 SYDVKM come from the germline V gene. CDR3 length: 15 amino acids.

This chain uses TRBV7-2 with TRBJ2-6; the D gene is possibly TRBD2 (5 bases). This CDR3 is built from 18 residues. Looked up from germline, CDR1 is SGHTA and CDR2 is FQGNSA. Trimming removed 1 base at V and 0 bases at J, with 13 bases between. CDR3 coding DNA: TGTGCCAGCAGCTTAGTGTCGGGATTCGGCTCTGGGGCCAACGTCCTGACTTTC. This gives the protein CASSLVSGFGSGANVLTF. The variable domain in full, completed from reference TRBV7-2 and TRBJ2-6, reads GAGVSQSPSNKVTEKGKDVELRCDPISGHTALYWYRQSLGQGLEFLIYFQGNSAPDKSGLPSDRFSAERTGGSVSTLTIQRTQQEDSAVYLCASSLVSGFGSGANVLTFGAGSRLTVL.

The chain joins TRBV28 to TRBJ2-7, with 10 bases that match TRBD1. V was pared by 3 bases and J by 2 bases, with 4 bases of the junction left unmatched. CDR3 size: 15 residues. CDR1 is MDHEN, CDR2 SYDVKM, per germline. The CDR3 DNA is TGTGCCAGCAGTTTCTCCGGGACAGGGGCCTACGAGCAGTACTTC. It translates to CASSFSGTGAYEQYF.

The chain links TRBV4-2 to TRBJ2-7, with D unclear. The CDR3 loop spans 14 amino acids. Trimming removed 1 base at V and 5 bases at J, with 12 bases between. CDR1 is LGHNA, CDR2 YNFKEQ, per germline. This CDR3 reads CASSQGEVSDEQYF. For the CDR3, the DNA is TGTGCCAGCAGCCAAGGCGAAGTGAGCGACGAGCAGTACTTC.

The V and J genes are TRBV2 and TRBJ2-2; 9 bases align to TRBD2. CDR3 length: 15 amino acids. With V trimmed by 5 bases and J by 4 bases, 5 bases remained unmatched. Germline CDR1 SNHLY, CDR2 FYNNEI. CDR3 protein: CASSTGLAGTGELFF. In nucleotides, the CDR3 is TGTGCCAGCAGTACGGGACTAGCAGGCACCGGGGAGCTGTTTTTT.

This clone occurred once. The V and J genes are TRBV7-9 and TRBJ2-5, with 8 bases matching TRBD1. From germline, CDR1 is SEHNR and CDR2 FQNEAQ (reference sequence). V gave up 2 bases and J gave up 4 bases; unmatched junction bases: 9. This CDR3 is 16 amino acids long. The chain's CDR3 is CASSLRDRGFRETQYF. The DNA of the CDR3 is TGTGCCAGCAGCTTAAGAGACAGGGGATTCCGAGAGACCCAGTACTTC.

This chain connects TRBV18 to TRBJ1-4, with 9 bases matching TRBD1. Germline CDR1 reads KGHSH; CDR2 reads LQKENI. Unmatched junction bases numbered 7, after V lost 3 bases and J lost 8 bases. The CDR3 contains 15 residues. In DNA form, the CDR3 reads TGTGCCAGCTCACCCCGGGACAGGGTGATCGAAAAACTGTTTTTT. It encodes CASSPRDRVIEKLFF.

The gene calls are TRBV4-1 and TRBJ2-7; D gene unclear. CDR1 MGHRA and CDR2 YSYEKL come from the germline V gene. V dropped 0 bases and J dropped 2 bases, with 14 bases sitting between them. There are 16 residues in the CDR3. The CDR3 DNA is TGCGCCAGCAGCCAAGACCCCACCGCCCCGGCCTACGAGCAGTACTTC. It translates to CASSQDPTAPAYEQYF.

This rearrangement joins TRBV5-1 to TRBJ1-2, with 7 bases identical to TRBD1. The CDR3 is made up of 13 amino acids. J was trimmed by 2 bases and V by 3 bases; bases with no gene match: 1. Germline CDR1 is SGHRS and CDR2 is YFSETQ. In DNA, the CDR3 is TGCGCCAGCAGCTCGACAGGGAACTATGGCTACACCTTC. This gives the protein CASSSTGNYGYTF.

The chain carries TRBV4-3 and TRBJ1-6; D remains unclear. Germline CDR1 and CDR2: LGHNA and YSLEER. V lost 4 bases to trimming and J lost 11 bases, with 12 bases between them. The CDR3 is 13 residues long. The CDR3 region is CASSPITQAPLHF. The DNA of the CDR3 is TGCGCCAGCAGCCCCATTACTCAAGCACCCCTCCACTTT.

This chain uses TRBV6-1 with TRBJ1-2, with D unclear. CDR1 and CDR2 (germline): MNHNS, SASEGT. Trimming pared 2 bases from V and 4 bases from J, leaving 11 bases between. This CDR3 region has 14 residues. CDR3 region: CASSEIRDFYGYTF. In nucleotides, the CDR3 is TGTGCCAGCAGTGAAATTCGGGATTTCTATGGCTACACCTTC.

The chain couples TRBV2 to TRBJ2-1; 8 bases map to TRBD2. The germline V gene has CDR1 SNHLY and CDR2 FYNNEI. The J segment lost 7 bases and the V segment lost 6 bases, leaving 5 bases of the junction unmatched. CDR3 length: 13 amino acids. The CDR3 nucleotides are TGTGCCAGCAGGAGCGGGGGCGGGAATGAGCAGTTCTTC. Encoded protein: CASRSGGGNEQFF. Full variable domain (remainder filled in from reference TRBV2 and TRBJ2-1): EPEVTQTPSHQVTQMGQEVILRCVPISNHLYFYWYRQILGQKVEFLVSFYNNEISEKSEIFDDQFSVERPDGSNFTLKIRSTKLEDSAMYFCASRSGGGNEQFFGPGTRLTVL.

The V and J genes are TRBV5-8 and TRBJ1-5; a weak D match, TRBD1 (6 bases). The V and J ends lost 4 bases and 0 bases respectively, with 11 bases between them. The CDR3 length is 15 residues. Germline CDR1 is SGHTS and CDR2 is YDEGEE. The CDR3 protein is CASSPGTYSNQPQHF. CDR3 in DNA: TGTGCCAGCAGCCCCGGGACATATAGCAATCAGCCCCAGCATTTT.

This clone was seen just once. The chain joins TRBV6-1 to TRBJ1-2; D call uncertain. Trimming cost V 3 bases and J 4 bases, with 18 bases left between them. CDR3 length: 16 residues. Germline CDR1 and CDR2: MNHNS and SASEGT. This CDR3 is CASSDAVFDGPYGYTF. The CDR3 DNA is TGTGCCAGCAGTGACGCGGTATTCGATGGCCCCTATGGCTACACCTTC.

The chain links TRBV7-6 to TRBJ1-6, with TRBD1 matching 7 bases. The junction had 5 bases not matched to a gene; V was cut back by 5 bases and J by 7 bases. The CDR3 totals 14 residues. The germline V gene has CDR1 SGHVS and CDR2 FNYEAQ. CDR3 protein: CASSLDRQNSPLHF. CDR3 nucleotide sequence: TGTGCCAGCAGCCTGGACAGGCAAAATTCACCCCTCCACTTT.

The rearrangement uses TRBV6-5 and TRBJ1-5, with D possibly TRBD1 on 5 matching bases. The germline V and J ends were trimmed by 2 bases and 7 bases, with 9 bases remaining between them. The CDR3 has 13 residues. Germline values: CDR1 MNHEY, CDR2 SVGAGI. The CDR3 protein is CASSYRRDQPQHF. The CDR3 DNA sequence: TGTGCCAGCAGTTACAGGAGGGACCAGCCCCAGCATTTT.

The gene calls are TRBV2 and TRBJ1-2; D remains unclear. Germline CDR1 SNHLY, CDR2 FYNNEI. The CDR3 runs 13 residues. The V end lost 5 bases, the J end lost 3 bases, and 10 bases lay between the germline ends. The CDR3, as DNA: TGTGCCAGCAGTTTGAACTCCTACTATGGCTACACCTTC. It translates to CASSLNSYYGYTF.